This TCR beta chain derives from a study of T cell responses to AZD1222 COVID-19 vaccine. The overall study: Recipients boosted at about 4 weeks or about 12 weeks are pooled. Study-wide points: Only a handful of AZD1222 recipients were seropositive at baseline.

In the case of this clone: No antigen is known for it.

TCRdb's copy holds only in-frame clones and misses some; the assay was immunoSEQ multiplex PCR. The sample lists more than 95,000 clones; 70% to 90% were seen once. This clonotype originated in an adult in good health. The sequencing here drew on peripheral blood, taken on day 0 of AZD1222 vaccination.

CDR3 loop: CASRDHTDTQYF. DNA of the CDR3: TGCGCCAGCAGGGACCACACAGATACGCAGTATTTT. V usage is TRBV5-1 and J usage is TRBJ2-3; D ambiguous. The CDR3 is 12 amino acids. Trimming cost V 5 bases and J 2 bases, with 6 bases left between them. CDR1 is SGHRS, CDR2 YFSETQ, per germline. The entire variable domain, with the rest obtained from reference TRBV5-1 and TRBJ2-3, is as follows: KAGVTQTPRYLIKTRGQQVTLSCSPISGHRSVSWYQQTPGQGLQFLFEYFSETQRNKGNFPGRFSGRQFSNSRSEMNVSTLELGDSALYLCASRDHTDTQYFGPGTRLTVL.